A selection of T cell receptor beta chains follows, all from one sample in a study of vaccination and CD4 T cells after COVID-19. TCRdb re-analysed the PCR reads in MiXCR, keeping a single row per CDR3 protein. The sample includes under 25,000 distinct CDR3 sequences, about 35% of them seen just once. These receptors' targets are unknown. The source was CD4+ T cells from blood, cultured in vitro, collected about 7 months after SARS-CoV-2 vaccination. These receptors all stem from a human donor who had recovered from COVID-19. Both conserved end residues are part of each CDR3. The D gene is left open where the match is weak. Expanded clones get a size class; other rows say once, few or many, or leave the size out.

d_call	clone_size	v_call	j_call	cdr3_nt	cdr3_aa
-	-	TRBV27	TRBJ2-5	TGTGCCAGCAGTTTTGCTATGGGTCGCGGGACCCAGTACTTC	CASSFAMGRGTQYF
-	few	TRBV28	TRBJ2-7	TGTGCCAGCAGTCTGACTAGTGCCTACGAGCAGTACTTC	CASSLTSAYEQYF
TRBD1	-	TRBV20-1	TRBJ1-2	TGCAGTGCCGTAGACAGGGCAAGCGATGGCTACACCTTC	CSAVDRASDGYTF
-	-	TRBV27	TRBJ2-7	TGTGCCAGCAGATGGGGTGGAGGACCCTACGAGCAGTACTTC	CASRWGGGPYEQYF
-	-	TRBV6-2/TRBV6-3	TRBJ2-3	TGTGCCAGCAGTCCAATGGGAAGGGCCACAGATACGCAGTATTTT	CASSPMGRATDTQYF
-	medium-sized	TRBV7-6	TRBJ1-6	TGTGCCAGCAAGGTCGGGCCGGGGGATTCACCCCTCCACTTT	CASKVGPGDSPLHF
-	-	TRBV28	TRBJ1-6	TGTGCCAGCAGTTTATGGGAATCTCTTCCCGGGTATAATTCACCCCTCCACTTT	CASSLWESLPGYNSPLHF
TRBD1	few	TRBV20-1	TRBJ1-2	TGCAGTGCTAGGGAAGACAGGGGGCATCGGCGGGGCTACACCTTC	CSAREDRGHRRGYTF
-	few	TRBV24-1	TRBJ2-5	TGTGCCACCAGTGATCCGGGCCAAGTCGGGCGAGAGACCCAGTACTTC	CATSDPGQVGRETQYF
-	-	TRBV6-1	TRBJ2-2	TGTGCCAGCAGCACGGGGAACACCGGGGAGCTGTTTTTT	CASSTGNTGELFF
-	medium-sized	TRBV7-2	TRBJ2-7	TGTGCCAGCAGCCCGGGACTGAGGGACCGCGAGCAGTACTTC	CASSPGLRDREQYF
-	-	TRBV19	TRBJ1-5	TGTGCCAGTAGTTTTTCGAGGGATCAGCCCCAGCATTTT	CASSFSRDQPQHF
-	few	TRBV20-1	TRBJ1-1	TGCAGTGCTAGTTTGGTTCGCGCTGAAGCTTTCTTT	CSASLVRAEAFF
TRBD1	-	TRBV7-9	TRBJ2-1	TGTGCCAGCAGTTTCCCGGGACAGCCGATCAATGAGCAGTTCTTC	CASSFPGQPINEQFF
-	medium-sized	TRBV20-1	TRBJ1-5	TGCAGTGCTAGTGGTGGGTATCAGCCCCAGCATTTT	CSASGGYQPQHF
TRBD1	few	TRBV28	TRBJ1-2	TGTGCCAGCAGTCCACATGACAGGGCTGGCTACACCTTC	CASSPHDRAGYTF
TRBD2	-	TRBV20-1	TRBJ2-2	TGCAGTGTCATGAATAGCGGGAGGGCGTTCGGGGAGCTGTTTTTT	CSVMNSGRAFGELFF
-	few	TRBV20-1	TRBJ2-5	TGCAGTGCCAGTGGGGGATCCAACCCCCAAGAGACCCAGTACTTC	CSASGGSNPQETQYF
TRBD2	-	TRBV19	TRBJ2-7	TGTGCCAGTAAGAAGCGGGAGACCGTTGTGGTCTACGAGCAGTACTTC	CASKKRETVVVYEQYF
TRBD2	-	TRBV4-2	TRBJ2-3	TGTGCCAGCAGCCTGGGACTAGCGTACACAGATACGCAGTATTTT	CASSLGLAYTDTQYF
-	-	TRBV6-1	TRBJ1-5	TGTGCCAGCAGTCCGCGATTGAATCAGCCCCAGCATTTT	CASSPRLNQPQHF
-	few	TRBV5-4	TRBJ2-7	TGTGCCAGCAGCTTGGAATACGAGCAGTACTTC	CASSLEYEQYF
TRBD2	few	TRBV28	TRBJ2-7	TGTGCCAACCCCTGGGGACTAGCGGAGTCAAGTCCCACCTACGAGCAGTACTTC	CANPWGLAESSPTYEQYF
-	-	TRBV14	TRBJ2-6	TGTGCCAGCAGCCATGGTGGGGCCAACGTCCTGACTTTC	CASSHGGANVLTF
-	-	TRBV20-1	TRBJ1-6	TGCAGTGCTCCAGGGTTTCGAGGGAATTCACCCCTCCACTTT	CSAPGFRGNSPLHF
-	few	TRBV6-5	TRBJ2-7	TGTGCCAGCAGTTACTCTGTTAGCTTCCTCCCTACCGAGCAGTACTTC	CASSYSVSFLPTEQYF
-	few	TRBV20-1	TRBJ2-1	TGCAGTGCGGGAAGCGCTTACAATGAGCAGTTCTTC	CSAGSAYNEQFF
-	-	TRBV7-2	TRBJ2-2	TGTGCCAGCAGCTTAGCACTAAAGGGGCTGGTGTTTTTT	CASSLALKGLVFF
-	-	TRBV6-1	TRBJ2-1	TGTGCCAGCAGTCCCGCAACTTTCTACAATGAGCAGTTCTTC	CASSPATFYNEQFF
TRBD1	few	TRBV20-1	TRBJ1-2	TGCAGTGCTAGGGACAGGGAGTATGGCTACACCTTC	CSARDREYGYTF
TRBD2	-	TRBV6-1	TRBJ2-5	TGTGCCAGCAGAAAAACTAGCGTGGGTTCAGAGACCCAGTACTTC	CASRKTSVGSETQYF
-	-	TRBV20-1	TRBJ2-3	TGCAGTGCCCCCTCTGGTCCGGAGGCAGATACGCAGTATTTT	CSAPSGPEADTQYF
TRBD1	-	TRBV20-1	TRBJ1-5	TGCAGCGCGGGACAGGGTGATCAGCCCCAGCATTTT	CSAGQGDQPQHF
TRBD2	-	TRBV6-1	TRBJ2-3	TGTGCCAGCACCAGACTAGCGGGAGAGGGCGATACGCAGTATTTT	CASTRLAGEGDTQYF
TRBD2	-	TRBV20-1	TRBJ2-1	TGCAGTGCTCATAGCGGGAGGGTACGTTCCAATGAGCAGTTCTTC	CSAHSGRVRSNEQFF
TRBD2	few	TRBV6-5	TRBJ2-5	TGTGCCAGCAGTTTGGCTAGCGGGAGTTTCGAGACCCAGTACTTC	CASSLASGSFETQYF
-	-	TRBV7-9	TRBJ2-1	TGTGCCAGCAGCTTACCGATAGGTAATGAGCAGTTCTTC	CASSLPIGNEQFF
TRBD1	few	TRBV7-8	TRBJ2-7	TGTGCCAGCAGCTTAGCGCTATTGGGGACAGGGGGGCCCTACGAGCAGTACTTC	CASSLALLGTGGPYEQYF
TRBD2	-	TRBV20-1	TRBJ2-3	TGCAGTGCTAGTTTCGCTAGCGGGAGCATCAATACGCAGTATTTT	CSASFASGSINTQYF
-	medium-sized	TRBV7-3	TRBJ1-2	TGTGCCAGCAGCCCTCAGCCTAACTATGGCTACACCTTC	CASSPQPNYGYTF
-	few	TRBV6-5	TRBJ2-5	TGTGCCAGCAGTTCTGGCTCGGAGGGGCGGGAGACCCAGTACTTC	CASSSGSEGRETQYF
TRBD2	few	TRBV15	TRBJ2-1	TGTGCCACCAGCAGAGATAGACTAGCGGGAGGGCCGAGGTCTGAGCAGTTCTTC	CATSRDRLAGGPRSEQFF
-	few	TRBV7-2	TRBJ2-5	TGTGCCAGCAGCCTTTGGACGGGGCCAGGAGAGACCCAGTACTTC	CASSLWTGPGETQYF
TRBD1	-	TRBV4-1	TRBJ1-6	TGCGCCAGCAGCCAACCGGGACAGTATTCACCCCTCCACTTT	CASSQPGQYSPLHF
TRBD2	-	TRBV20-1	TRBJ2-1	TGCAGTGCAGGGGACGCCGGGAGGAATGAGGAGCAGTTCTTC	CSAGDAGRNEEQFF